These 30 T cell receptor beta chains share one sample of origin, sequenced in a study of T cell responses to AZD1222 COVID-19 vaccine. Assay used: immunoSEQ multiplex PCR; TCRdb lists only in-frame clones, some missing. The repertoire has more than 100,000 clones, 85% of them found once; the top ten carry 7.9%. Material: peripheral blood, obtained 28 days after the second dose of the MenACWY control vaccine. The source is an adult who received the MenACWY meningococcal vaccine as a control.

J is TRBJ2-7 and V is TRBV19, with a weak D call TRBD2 (5 bases). Trimming took off 5 bases at V and 6 bases at J, with 14 bases between the two ends. The length of the CDR3 is 13 residues. Germline V lookup: CDR1 LNHDA, CDR2 SQIVND (reference sequence). CDR3 sequence: CASSGLAIVEQYF. CDR3 coding DNA: TGTGCCAGTAGTGGTCTAGCAATTGTCGAGCAGTACTTC.

The chain combines TRBV3-1 (or the pseudogene TRBV3-2) with TRBJ1-2; D remains unclear. The CDR3 is 14 amino acids. Trimming stripped 6 bases from V and 0 bases from J, with 11 bases between. Germline V gene sequence: CDR1 LGHDT, CDR2 YNNKEL (reference sequence). The CDR3 region has the DNA TGTGCCAGCAGTCGTTGGCTTACTAACTATGGCTACACCTTC. It codes for CASSRWLTNYGYTF.

The V call is TRBV28, the J call TRBJ1-1; possibly TRBD1 for D (6 bases). This CDR3 contains 18 residues. The germline V gene encodes CDR1 MDHEN and CDR2 SYDVKM. Trimming cost V 4 bases and J 2 bases, with 23 bases left between them. The CDR3 DNA is TGTGCCAGCAGTTCAGCCCAGTCTCAGGGGTTGCCAAACACTGAAGCTTTCTTT. As protein: CASSSAQSQGLPNTEAFF.

The genes are TRBV19 and TRBJ1-1; 8 nucleotides align to TRBD1. Germline assignment: CDR1 LNHDA and CDR2 SQIVND (reference sequence). The length of the CDR3 is 18 residues. Losses at the gene ends were 7 bases for V and 5 bases for J; bases not matched to a gene: 21. CDR3 DNA sequence: TGTGCCAGTATAAAAAGTGGGCCAGGGGGCGCGAGGGGGACTGAAGCTTTCTTT. Translation gives CASIKSGPGGARGTEAFF.

This chain connects TRBV5-4 to TRBJ1-1; 9 bases agree with TRBD1. This CDR3 has 13 residues. Germline values: CDR1 SGHNT, CDR2 YYREEE (reference sequence). V lost 4 bases to trimming and J lost 5 bases; unmatched junction nucleotides: 3. DNA of the CDR3: TGTGCCAGCAGCAGACAGGGGGATACTGAAGCTTTCTTT. The encoded protein is CASSRQGDTEAFF. Variable domain in full (rest from reference TRBV5-4 and TRBJ1-1): ETGVTQSPTHLIKTRGQQVTLRCSSQSGHNTVSWYQQALGQGPQFIFQYYREEENGRGNFPPRFSGLQFPNYSSELNVNALELDDSALYLCASSRQGDTEAFFGQGTRLTVV.

The chain employs TRBV2 and TRBJ2-5, with TRBD1 identical over 7 bases. V shed 4 bases, J shed 4 bases, and the junction held 3 bases outside the gene matches. The length of the CDR3 is 13 residues. CDR1 is SNHLY, CDR2 FYNNEI, per germline. CDR3 sequence (DNA): TGTGCCAGCAGTGGACAGGGCGGAGAGACCCAGTACTTC. Protein: CASSGQGGETQYF.

The chain has TRBV28 and TRBJ2-5; tentatively, D is TRBD2 (5 bases). This CDR3 spans 11 amino acids. Germline V gives CDR1 MDHEN, CDR2 SYDVKM. Between the trimmed V and J ends, which lost 5 bases and 9 bases, there was a span of 10 bases. Here the CDR3 reads CASSTGKAQYF. Written as DNA, the CDR3 is TGTGCCAGCAGTACGGGAAAGGCCCAGTACTTC.

The CDR3 nucleotides read TGTGCCAGCAGTTTGGACAGACTCTATGGCTACACCTTC. This gives the protein CASSLDRLYGYTF. V is TRBV12-3 or TRBV12-4 and J is TRBJ1-2; D might be TRBD1 (6 bases). CDR3 length: 13 residues. Between the trimmed V and J ends, which lost 3 bases and 4 bases, there was a span of 9 bases.

The chain carries TRBV4-2 and TRBJ2-3; TRBD2 is a possible D gene (5 bases). The CDR3 is made up of 15 amino acids. Germline loops: CDR1 LGHNA, CDR2 YNFKEQ. Trimming left V 6 bases short and J 0 bases short, with 13 bases between. The CDR3 loop is CASSSYSVSTDTQYF. CDR3 DNA: TGTGCCAGCAGTTCTTATAGCGTTAGCACAGATACGCAGTATTTT.

This chain connects TRBV11-2 to TRBJ2-2, with 13 nucleotides matching TRBD2. Germline CDR1 reads SGHAT; CDR2 reads FQNNGV. The CDR3 consists of 16 residues. The V and J ends lost 3 bases and 8 bases, in that order; junction bases with no gene match: 6. The CDR3 sequence is CASSLRLAGGYGELFF. DNA for the CDR3: TGTGCCAGCAGCTTGAGACTAGCGGGAGGATATGGGGAGCTGTTTTTT.

This chain connects TRBV10-2 to TRBJ1-1; TRBD1 is a possible D gene (5 bases). Per germline, CDR1 WSHSY and CDR2 SAAADI. The CDR3 is made up of 14 amino acids. Trimming shortened V by 6 bases and J by 0 bases, and 11 bases separated the two germline ends. DNA of the CDR3: TGCGCCAGCAGAAGGGACGATCTGAACACTGAAGCTTTCTTT. It encodes CASRRDDLNTEAFF.

This chain joins TRBV19 and TRBJ2-1; 13 positions match TRBD2. With 5 bases clipped from V and 8 bases from J, the junction kept 9 bases outside the gene matches. Germline CDR1 reads LNHDA; CDR2 reads SQIVND (reference sequence). There are 16 residues in the CDR3. The CDR3 spells CASSGLAGEWSYEQFF. CDR3 nucleotide sequence: TGTGCCAGTAGTGGACTAGCGGGAGAGTGGAGCTATGAGCAGTTCTTC.

This clone was recorded a few times. The J gene is TRBJ2-1, the V gene TRBV9; a possible D gene is TRBD2 (5 bases). V lost 3 bases to trimming and J lost 4 bases, with 11 bases between them. CDR1 is SGDLS and CDR2 is YYNGEE in the germline V gene. This CDR3 has 14 residues. The DNA of the CDR3 is TGTGCCAGCAGCGGGACTTTTAGATACAATGAGCAGTTCTTC. Translated, it gives CASSGTFRYNEQFF.

The chain uses TRBV21-1 and TRBJ2-5; TRBD2 is taken as the D call from the table, unchecked against the DNA. TRBV21-1 is designated a pseudogene. This CDR3 is built from 15 residues. The CDR3 nucleotides read TGTGCCAGCAGCAAAGCGCGCCTAGTGCGGGAGACCCAGTACTTC. It is translated as CASSKARLVRETQYF.

This sequence joins TRBV7-3 and TRBJ2-5; the D gene is possibly TRBD1 (6 bases). Trimming removed 2 bases from V and 7 bases from J, with 17 bases in between. Germline V gene lookup returns CDR1 SGHTA and CDR2 FQGTGA. The CDR3 is made up of 15 amino acids. The CDR3 sequence is CASSLEAGEIGTQYF. The CDR3, as DNA: TGTGCCAGCAGCTTAGAAGCAGGGGAGATCGGGACCCAGTACTTC.

The chain employs TRBV5-1 and TRBJ1-6; D is uncertain. Germline V gene sequence: CDR1 SGHRS, CDR2 YFSETQ. The CDR3 covers 13 residues. V gave up 5 bases and J gave up 7 bases, with 10 bases separating them. CDR3 region: CASSRELNSPLHF. DNA of the CDR3: TGCGCCAGCAGTAGGGAATTAAATTCACCCCTCCACTTT.

This clone was seen a handful of times. This chain uses TRBV3-1 (or the pseudogene TRBV3-2) with TRBJ2-5; D possibly uses TRBD1 or TRBD2 (5 bases each). From germline, CDR1 is LGHDT and CDR2 YNNKEL (reference sequence). The CDR3 runs to 15 residues. With 1 base removed from V and 7 bases from J, the gap between germline ends came to 16 bases. The CDR3 sequence: CASSQGGTAQGTQYF. As DNA, the CDR3 is TGTGCCAGCAGCCAAGGTGGGACGGCTCAGGGGACCCAGTACTTC.

The chain links TRBV5-1 to TRBJ1-2; D is unresolved. The germline V and J ends were trimmed by 4 bases and 1 base, with 8 bases remaining between them. There are 13 residues in the CDR3. Per the germline V gene, CDR1 is SGHRS and CDR2 is YFSETQ. The CDR3 sequence: CASSPDGNYGYTF. The CDR3 region has the DNA TGCGCCAGCAGCCCTGACGGTAACTATGGCTACACCTTC.

The V gene is TRBV7-2, the J gene TRBJ1-5; possible D gene TRBD1, 5 bases. The CDR3 runs to 16 residues. Trimming removed 4 bases at V and 5 bases at J, with 18 bases between. Germline V gives CDR1 SGHTA, CDR2 FQGNSA. CDR3 bases: TGTGCCAGCAGCTCTCAGGCGAGGGGCGGTGATCAGCCCCAGCATTTT. It translates to CASSSQARGGDQPQHF. Looking up the rest from reference TRBV7-2 and TRBJ1-5 gives the full variable domain: GAGVSQSPSNKVTEKGKDVELRCDPISGHTALYWYRQSLGQGLEFLIYFQGNSAPDKSGLPSDRFSAERTGGSVSTLTIQRTQQEDSAVYLCASSSQARGGDQPQHFGDGTRLSIL.

The V gene is TRBV14, the J gene TRBJ1-2, with D perhaps matching TRBD1 (5 bases). The CDR3 has 15 amino acids. In germline, CDR1 is SGHDN, CDR2 FVKESK. V gave up 4 bases and J gave up 8 bases, with 20 bases separating them. CDR3: CASSRTGSPLAGYTF. The CDR3 DNA reads TGTGCCAGCAGCCGCACAGGTTCGCCTCTGGCCGGCTACACCTTC.

This clone was observed a handful of times. The rearrangement uses TRBV9 and TRBJ1-1, with D tentatively TRBD1 (6 bases). This CDR3 comprises 12 residues. Germline V gene data show CDR1 as SGDLS and CDR2 as YYNGEE. Deletions cut 3 bases from V and 9 bases from J, with 12 bases between. This CDR3 reads CASSEEQGKAFF. The CDR3 coding sequence is TGTGCCAGCAGCGAGGAACAGGGAAAAGCTTTCTTT.

The chain has TRBV4-3 and TRBJ2-3; maybe TRBD1 (6 bases). The CDR3 runs to 14 residues. CDR1 is LGHNA, CDR2 YSLEER, per germline. V was trimmed by 0 bases and J by 14 bases, leaving 18 bases between them. In DNA form, the CDR3 reads TGCGCCAGCAGCCAAGATTGGGGGCCTAGTAGTGCGTATTTT. Translating gives CASSQDWGPSSAYF.

This clone showed up just once. This chain uses TRBV6-2 or TRBV6-3 with TRBJ2-1, with a weak D call TRBD2 (6 bases). Trimming took off 4 bases at V and 4 bases at J, with 14 bases between the two ends. The CDR3 loop spans 15 amino acids. Germline CDR1 is MNHEY and CDR2 is SVGEGT. As DNA, the CDR3 is TGTGCCAGCAGTTCCCGGACTAAAGCATACAATGAGCAGTTCTTC. Translated: CASSSRTKAYNEQFF.

V usage is TRBV29-1 and J usage is TRBJ2-5; 10 bases fit TRBD1. The CDR3 is made up of 13 amino acids. Germline V gene lookup returns CDR1 SQVTM and CDR2 ANQGSEA. Trimming took 3 bases from V and 2 from J; bases not matched to a gene: 0. This CDR3 reads CSVEDRGQETQYF. The CDR3 DNA follows: TGCAGCGTTGAGGACAGGGGGCAAGAGACCCAGTACTTC.

This clone was observed once. The chain couples TRBV10-3 to TRBJ1-1; D might be TRBD1 (5 bases). Germline CDR1 ENHRY, CDR2 SYGVKD. CDR3 length equals 14 residues. V shed 5 bases and J shed 4 bases, with 14 bases lying between them. CDR3 residues: CAISKTGRGTEAFF. The CDR3, as DNA: TGTGCCATCAGTAAAACAGGACGGGGCACTGAAGCTTTCTTT.

The chain recombines TRBV12-5 with TRBJ1-1; D uncertain. The CDR3 runs 14 residues. CDR1 LGHNT and CDR2 FRNRAP come from the germline V gene. V lost 5 bases and J 1 base, leaving 11 bases between the germline ends. CDR3 bases: TGTGCTAGTGGTCCAACTATACCGAACACTGAAGCTTTCTTT. Its protein is CASGPTIPNTEAFF.

In its sample, this clone was seen many times. The CDR3 sequence: CATTTLHYGYTF. CDR3 nucleotides: TGTGCCACTACGACCCTGCACTATGGCTACACCTTC. V and J are TRBV19 and TRBJ1-2; D ambiguous. There are 12 residues in the CDR3. Germline lookup yields CDR1 LNHDA and CDR2 SQIVND (reference sequence). V dropped 10 bases and J dropped 3 bases, with 12 bases sitting between them.

V usage is TRBV14 and J usage is TRBJ1-1, with a possible D match to TRBD1 (5 bases). Trimming stripped 1 base from V and 4 bases from J, with 22 bases between. The CDR3 covers 18 residues. Germline V lookup: CDR1 SGHDN, CDR2 FVKESK. In DNA form, the CDR3 reads TGTGCCAGCAGCCAAGTCGAATTTGGAAAGGGGCCTGGCACTGAAGCTTTCTTT. Protein product: CASSQVEFGKGPGTEAFF.

V is TRBV11-3 and J is TRBJ2-7; possible D gene TRBD2, 6 bases. V dropped 3 bases and J dropped 7 bases, with 10 bases sitting between them. Looked up from germline, CDR1 is SGHNT and CDR2 is YENEEA. CDR3 size: 12 residues. CDR3 DNA: TGTGCCAGCAGCTTCAGGCGGGGAGAGCAGTACTTC. This gives the protein CASSFRRGEQYF.

The gene calls are TRBV5-1 and TRBJ1-5; 7 bases line up with TRBD1. The germline gives CDR1 SGHRS, CDR2 YFSETQ. V shed 2 bases and J 5 bases; nucleotides not matched to a gene: 4. The CDR3 runs 14 residues. CDR3 bases: TGCGCCAGCAGCTTACGACAGGGCGATCAGCCCCAGCATTTT. Translating it yields CASSLRQGDQPQHF. The full variable domain, its missing parts supplied by reference TRBV5-1 and TRBJ1-5, is KAGVTQTPRYLIKTRGQQVTLSCSPISGHRSVSWYQQTPGQGLQFLFEYFSETQRNKGNFPGRFSGRQFSNSRSEMNVSTLELGDSALYLCASSLRQGDQPQHFGDGTRLSIL.